The 26 T cell receptor beta chains below all came from one sample that was sequenced in a study of cytomegalovirus exposure and HLA in healthy donors. The PCR contained 60 Vbeta and 13 Jbeta primers. The assay was immunoSEQ multiplex PCR, and TCRdb's table has in-frame clones only and misses some. Of some 130,000 clones in the sample, 80% are singletons; the top ten hold 4.8%. What was sequenced was PBMCs. The receptors shown here come from a man in his thirties or forties in good health.

The chain recombines TRBV2 with TRBJ1-2; tentatively, D is TRBD1 (6 bases). Deletions cut 7 bases from V and 8 bases from J, with 23 bases between. CDR1 and CDR2 (germline): SNHLY, FYNNEI. The CDR3 totals 15 residues. The CDR3, as DNA: TGTGCCAGCATTCCTCCGGGGGGCTTGGCCGGCGGCTACACCTTC. Translation gives CASIPPGGLAGGYTF. The whole variable domain, filled in from reference TRBV2 and TRBJ1-2, reads EPEVTQTPSHQVTQMGQEVILRCVPISNHLYFYWYRQILGQKVEFLVSFYNNEISEKSEIFDDQFSVERPDGSNFTLKIRSTKLEDSAMYFCASIPPGGLAGGYTFGSGTRLTVV.

The genes are TRBV7-9 and TRBJ1-5; 8 nucleotides agree with TRBD1. V was pared by 5 bases and J by 4 bases, with 4 bases of the junction left unmatched. CDR3 size: 14 residues. Germline values: CDR1 SEHNR, CDR2 FQNEAQ (reference sequence). DNA for the CDR3: TGTGCCAGCAGCCCGACAGGGGATAATCAGCCCCAGCATTTT. Translated: CASSPTGDNQPQHF.

This clone has just one count. The V call is TRBV29-1, the J call TRBJ1-2, with TRBD1 matching over 7 bases. CDR1 and CDR2 (germline): SQVTM, ANQGSEA. The CDR3 is 12 residues long. Unmatched junction bases numbered 11, after V lost 6 bases and J lost 10 bases. This CDR3 is CSVAQGDADYTF. The CDR3 region has the DNA TGCAGCGTCGCCCAGGGGGATGCTGACTACACCTTC.

The chain carries TRBV7-9 and TRBJ2-1, with 7 bases fitting TRBD2. Germline V CDR1 and CDR2: SEHNR, FQNEAQ (reference sequence). CDR3 size: 17 residues. V dropped 2 bases and J dropped 0; count of bases not matched to a gene: 7. The CDR3 DNA reads TGTGCCAGCAGCTTACCCCTGGCGGGAGTCTCCTACAATGAGCAGTTCTTC. Residues: CASSLPLAGVSYNEQFF. Together with reference TRBV7-9 and TRBJ2-1, the CDR3 gives the full variable domain: DTGVSQNPRHKITKRGQNVTFRCDPISEHNRLYWYRQTLGQGPEFLTYFQNEAQLEKSRLLSDRFSAERPKGSFSTLEIQRTEQGDSAMYLCASSLPLAGVSYNEQFFGPGTRLTVL.

The sample holds a few counts of this clone. The V and J genes are TRBV4-3 and TRBJ2-5, with D perhaps matching TRBD1 (6 bases). The CDR3 length is 14 residues. Trimming took off 0 bases at V and 5 bases at J, with 10 bases between the two ends. CDR1 is LGHNA, CDR2 YSLEER, per germline. The CDR3 region has the DNA TGCGCCAGCAGCCAAGATCAGGGGTTGGAGACCCAGTACTTC. It yields the protein CASSQDQGLETQYF.

The chain couples TRBV25-1 to TRBJ2-7; 7 nucleotides agree with TRBD2. In germline, CDR1 is MGHDK, CDR2 SYGVNS. Trimming took 7 bases from V and 3 from J; bases not matched to a gene: 6. This CDR3 spans 13 amino acids. As DNA, the CDR3 is TGTGCCAGCAATAGCGGGCCGATCTACGAGCAGTACTTC. Translating it yields CASNSGPIYEQYF.

This clone was seen more than once but under ten times. The rearrangement uses TRBV28 and TRBJ2-2, with a tentative D call TRBD2 (5 bases). Germline V gives CDR1 MDHEN, CDR2 SYDVKM. This CDR3 has 13 residues. Between the trimmed V and J ends, which lost 10 bases and 4 bases, there was a span of 13 bases. The CDR3 sequence: CATPGSTTGELFF. CDR3 nucleotides: TGTGCCACCCCGGGGTCGACCACCGGGGAGCTGTTTTTT.

The V and J genes are TRBV7-3 and TRBJ2-3; D ambiguous. Germline CDR1 reads SGHTA; CDR2 reads FQGTGA. There are 13 residues in the CDR3. V lost 3 bases to trimming and J lost 6 bases, with 10 bases between them. In DNA, the CDR3 is TGTGCCAGCAGCTTCCTAGTATCGGATACGCAGTATTTT. Its protein is CASSFLVSDTQYF.

This clone has a handful of counts. The gene calls are TRBV6-1 and TRBJ2-5; D is perhaps TRBD1 (5 bases). Trimming took off 6 bases at V and 4 bases at J, with 12 bases between the two ends. The germline gives CDR1 MNHNS, CDR2 SASEGT. The CDR3 runs to 13 residues. CDR3 nucleotides: TGTGCCAGCAGGACAGAAAGAGGAGAGACCCAGTACTTC. Translated: CASRTERGETQYF.

This clone has only a few counts. This chain connects TRBV5-1 to TRBJ2-7; D is uncertain. Deletions cut 0 bases from V and 0 bases from J, with 7 bases between. CDR1 is SGHRS, CDR2 YFSETQ, per germline. There are 14 residues in the CDR3. The CDR3 is CASSLDSVSYEQYF. CDR3 sequence (DNA): TGCGCCAGCAGCTTGGACTCCGTCTCCTACGAGCAGTACTTC.

This chain joins TRBV5-4 and TRBJ2-1; TRBD1 aligns across 7 bases. The CDR3 consists of 15 residues. The germline V gene encodes CDR1 SGHNT and CDR2 YYREEE (reference sequence). V dropped 4 bases and J dropped 8; count of bases not matched to a gene: 12. The chain's CDR3 is CASSGTGTAEYEQFF. CDR3 sequence (DNA): TGTGCCAGCAGCGGAACCGGGACAGCTGAGTATGAGCAGTTCTTC.

The V call is TRBV6-1, the J call TRBJ2-3; a weak D match, TRBD1 (6 bases). Trimming removed 2 bases from V and 0 bases from J, with 12 bases in between. The CDR3 runs to 16 residues. CDR1 is MNHNS, CDR2 SASEGT, per germline. The CDR3 spells CASSEFWGTSTDTQYF. Here the CDR3 DNA reads TGTGCCAGCAGTGAATTTTGGGGGACAAGCACAGATACGCAGTATTTT.

V is TRBV11-2 and J is TRBJ2-1, with TRBD2 matching over 8 bases. The CDR3 has 16 amino acids. The trim removed 5 bases at V and 9 bases at J, leaving 15 bases unmatched. Germline V gene lookup returns CDR1 SGHAT and CDR2 FQNNGV. CDR3 region: CASSDEFSGKGGEQFF. Here the CDR3 DNA reads TGTGCCAGCAGCGATGAATTTAGCGGGAAAGGGGGTGAGCAGTTCTTC.

The chain employs TRBV15 and TRBJ2-1; 8 bases agree with TRBD1. Looked up from germline, CDR1 is LNHNV and CDR2 is YYDKDF (reference sequence). The V gene end was trimmed by 2 bases and the J gene end by 2 bases; junction bases not matched to a gene: 2. The CDR3 has 15 residues. The CDR3, as DNA: TGTGCCACCAGCAGAAACAGGGGGGCCTACAATGAGCAGTTCTTC. Translated: CATSRNRGAYNEQFF.

CDR3 sequence reads: CASSLMGLAGDGEQFF. The CDR3 bases are TGTGCCAGCAGCTTAATGGGACTAGCGGGAGACGGTGAGCAGTTCTTC. This sequence joins TRBV7-3 and TRBJ2-1; 14 bases are a match to TRBD2. V was pared by 1 base and J by 9 bases, with 5 bases of the junction left unmatched. The CDR3 totals 16 residues. CDR1 is SGHTA, CDR2 FQGTGA, per germline. The full variable domain, with the rest looked up from reference TRBV7-3 and TRBJ2-1, is GAGVSQTPSNKVTEKGKYVELRCDPISGHTALYWYRQSLGQGPEFLIYFQGTGAADDSGLPNDRFFAVRPEGSVSTLKIQRTERGDSAVYLCASSLMGLAGDGEQFFGPGTRLTVL.

The gene calls are TRBV5-4 and TRBJ2-7, with 9 positions matching TRBD2. Germline assignment: CDR1 SGHNT and CDR2 YYREEE (reference sequence). The CDR3 is 14 residues long. The junction had 2 bases not matched to a gene; V was cut back by 2 bases and J by 2 bases. The CDR3 nucleotides are TGTGCCAGCAGCTTAGCGGGAGGAGCCTACGAGCAGTACTTC. This gives the protein CASSLAGGAYEQYF.

The J gene is TRBJ2-1, the V gene TRBV28; 11 bases map to TRBD1. This CDR3 has 14 residues. After removal of 7 bases from V and 8 bases from J, the junction contained 7 bases not matched to a gene. CDR1 is MDHEN and CDR2 is SYDVKM in the germline V gene. CDR3 amino acids: CASKGGTGGYEQFF. The CDR3 bases are TGTGCCAGCAAAGGCGGGACAGGGGGGTATGAGCAGTTCTTC. Based on the CDR3 plus reference TRBV28 and TRBJ2-1, the full variable domain is DVKVTQSSRYLVKRTGEKVFLECVQDMDHENMFWYRQDPGLGLRLIYFSYDVKMKEKGDIPEGYSVSREKKERFSLILESASTNQTSMYLCASKGGTGGYEQFFGPGTRLTVL.

This sequence joins TRBV28 and TRBJ2-7; D might be TRBD2 (6 bases). Looked up from germline, CDR1 is MDHEN and CDR2 is SYDVKM. Deletions cut 7 bases from V and 0 bases from J, with 13 bases between. The CDR3 length is 14 residues. This CDR3 is CASTPGDLSYEQYF. For the CDR3, the DNA is TGTGCCAGCACCCCGGGGGACCTCTCCTACGAGCAGTACTTC.

The chain recombines TRBV6-5 with TRBJ2-7; D is uncertain. CDR3 length equals 13 residues. Per germline, CDR1 MNHEY and CDR2 SVGAGI. V lost 0 bases and J 5 bases, leaving 8 bases between the germline ends. CDR3: CASSYSRIHEQYF. The CDR3 coding sequence is TGTGCCAGCAGTTACTCCAGGATCCACGAGCAGTACTTC.

The chain employs TRBV7-2 and TRBJ2-3; D may be TRBD2 (5 bases). The V gene's germline CDR1 is SGHTA and CDR2 FQGNSA. The CDR3 length is 16 residues. V was pared by 1 base and J by 3 bases, with 14 bases between. The CDR3 bases are TGTGCCAGCAGCTTAGGGTATAGCGTTAGGACAGATACGCAGTATTTT. This sequence encodes CASSLGYSVRTDTQYF. Full variable domain (remainder filled in from reference TRBV7-2 and TRBJ2-3): GAGVSQSPSNKVTEKGKDVELRCDPISGHTALYWYRQSLGQGLEFLIYFQGNSAPDKSGLPSDRFSAERTGGSVSTLTIQRTQQEDSAVYLCASSLGYSVRTDTQYFGPGTRLTVL.

A word on this clone: Other nucleotide sequences in the sample specify the same CDR3. This rearrangement joins TRBV5-4 to TRBJ1-6; perhaps TRBD1 as D (5 bases). Per the germline V gene, CDR1 is SGHNT and CDR2 is YYREEE (reference sequence). CDR3 length: 15 residues. The ends were cut back, 0 bases at V and 6 bases at J, with 10 bases in the middle. The CDR3 protein is CASSLDLRGNSPLHF. Written as DNA, the CDR3 is TGTGCCAGCAGCTTGGACCTTAGGGGTAATTCACCCCTCCACTTT.

The rearrangement uses TRBV7-9 and TRBJ1-2, with TRBD1 identical over 9 bases. This CDR3 has 14 residues. V dropped 5 bases and J dropped 5; count of bases not matched to a gene: 6. The germline V gene has CDR1 SEHNR and CDR2 FQNEAQ (reference sequence). The CDR3 nucleotides read TGTGCCAGCAGCCTACAGGGGGCCCCGTATGGCTACACCTTC. Residues: CASSLQGAPYGYTF.

This rearrangement joins TRBV9 to TRBJ2-3, with D uncertain. The V gene lost 0 bases and the J gene lost 2 bases, with 16 bases spanning the gap. The germline CDR1 and CDR2 sequences are SGDLS and YYNGEE. The CDR3 is made up of 17 amino acids. CDR3 DNA: TGTGCCAGCAGCGTAGGTGCGACTCCGACCGACACAGATACGCAGTATTTT. Protein product: CASSVGATPTDTDTQYF.

The genes are TRBV5-5 and TRBJ1-3, with TRBD1 identical over 10 bases. J was trimmed by 0 bases and V by 6 bases; bases with no gene match: 6. Germline loops: CDR1 SGHKS, CDR2 YYEKEE (reference sequence). The CDR3 covers 16 residues. The CDR3: CASNAGTGASGNTIYF. CDR3 in DNA: TGTGCCAGCAACGCCGGGACAGGGGCCTCTGGAAACACCATATATTTT.

The chain joins TRBV30 to TRBJ2-7, with D perhaps TRBD1 (5 bases). Between the trimmed V and J ends, which lost 4 bases and 1 base, there was a span of 11 bases. The CDR3 has 13 residues. Germline V gene data show CDR1 as GTSNPN and CDR2 as SVGIG (reference sequence). This CDR3 reads CAWTGKVSYEQYF. The CDR3 DNA reads TGTGCCTGGACAGGGAAGGTGTCCTACGAGCAGTACTTC.

This chain uses TRBV11-3 with TRBJ2-2; tentative D call: TRBD1 (6 bases). CDR1 and CDR2 from the germline V gene are SGHNT and YENEEA. The germline V and J ends were trimmed by 4 bases and 3 bases, with 15 bases remaining between them. CDR3 length: 16 amino acids. The CDR3 bases are TGTGCCAGCAGCTGGGAGAGGACAGCGGACACCGGGGAGCTGTTTTTT. Residues: CASSWERTADTGELFF. The full variable domain, rest sourced from reference TRBV11-3 and TRBJ2-2, is EAGVVQSPRYKIIEKKQPVAFWCNPISGHNTLYWYLQNLGQGPELLIRYENEEAVDDSQLPKDRFSAERLKGVDSTLKIQPAELGDSAVYLCASSWERTADTGELFFGEGSRLTVL.